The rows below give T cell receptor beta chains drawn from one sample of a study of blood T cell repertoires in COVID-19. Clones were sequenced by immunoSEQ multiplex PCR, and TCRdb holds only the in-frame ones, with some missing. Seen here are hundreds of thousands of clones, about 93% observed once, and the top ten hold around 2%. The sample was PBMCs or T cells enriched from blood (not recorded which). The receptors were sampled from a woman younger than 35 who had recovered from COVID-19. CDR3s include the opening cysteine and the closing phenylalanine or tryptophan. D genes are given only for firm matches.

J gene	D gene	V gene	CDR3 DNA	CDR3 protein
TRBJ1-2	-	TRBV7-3	TGTGCCAGCAGCTCTATGGGGGGACCACGGGATGGCTACACCTTC	CASSSMGGPRDGYTF
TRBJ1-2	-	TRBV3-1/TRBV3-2	TGTGCCAGCAGCCAAGAGTATATGGAGGGCTACACCTTC	CASSQEYMEGYTF
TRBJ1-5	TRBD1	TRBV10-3	TGTGCCATCAGTGGGACAGGGGGCCCCTATAGCAATCAGCCCCAGCATTTT	CAISGTGGPYSNQPQHF
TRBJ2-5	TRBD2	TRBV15	TGTGCCACCAGCAGAGCTAGCGGGGGGAGGACCCAGTACTTC	CATSRASGGRTQYF
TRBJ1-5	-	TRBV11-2	TGTGCCAGCAGCACCGGTCCTAATCAGCCCCAGCATTTT	CASSTGPNQPQHF
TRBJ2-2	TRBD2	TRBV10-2	TGCGCCAGCAGTGAGTCGCTAATAGCGGGAGGGGTCACCGGGGAGCTGTTTTTT	CASSESLIAGGVTGELFF
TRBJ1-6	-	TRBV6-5	TGTGCCAGCACCCGGGGGGCCAGATATAATTCACCCCTCCACTTT	CASTRGARYNSPLHF
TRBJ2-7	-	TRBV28	TGTGCCAGCAGTTTAGGGGGGGGCGGCTACGAGCAGTACTTC	CASSLGGGGYEQYF
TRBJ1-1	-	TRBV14	TGTGCCAGCAGTCGGTCTAGGGGCAGAGTGAACACTGAAGCTTTCTTT	CASSRSRGRVNTEAFF
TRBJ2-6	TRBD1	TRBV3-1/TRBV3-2	TGTGCCAGCAGCTATCGACAGGGGACACGGGCCAACGTCCTGACTTTC	CASSYRQGTRANVLTF
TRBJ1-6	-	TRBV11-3	TGTGCCAGCAGCCCTAGGCTGAATTCACCCCTCCACTTT	CASSPRLNSPLHF
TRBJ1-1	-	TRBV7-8	TGTGCCAGCAGCTTAACGGCTCGGGGGTACAACACTGAAGCTTTCTTT	CASSLTARGYNTEAFF
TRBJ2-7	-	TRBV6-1	TGTGCCAGCAGTGAAGCGCGGTACGAGCAGTACTTC	CASSEARYEQYF